Listed below are T cell receptor beta chains from one sample, sequenced in a study of blood T cell repertoires in COVID-19. TCRdb's table, derived via immunoSEQ multiplex PCR, lists solely in-frame clones and lacks some. The data show about 90,000 clones, around 92% seen once. Sequenced sample: peripheral blood. The receptor set was obtained from a woman between 55 and 75 years old with active COVID-19. The CDR3 runs from the conserved cysteine through the conserved F or W. The order of the fields is CDR3 length, V gene, D gene, clone size, J gene, CDR3 DNA, CDR3 protein. D genes are given only for firm matches. The size of a clone is reported for some rows only, either as once, few or many, or as a class for expanded clones.

>12|TRBV6-5|.|.|TRBJ2-2
TGTGCCAGCAGTCCCACTTCCGGGGAGCTGTTTTTT
CASSPTSGELFF
>15|TRBV6-5|TRBD1|.|TRBJ2-7
TGTGCCAGCAGCCGGACAGGGATGGGTTCCTACGAGCAGTACTTC
CASSRTGMGSYEQYF
>18|TRBV5-1|TRBD1|.|TRBJ2-6
TGCGCCAGCAACCGGGGACAGGACCCGAGATCTGGGGCCAACGTCCTGACTTTC
CASNRGQDPRSGANVLTF
>15|TRBV19|.|.|TRBJ1-2
TGTGCCAGTTGTACTGTCGGGCGGGTTGCATATGGCTACACCTTC
CASCTVGRVAYGYTF
>17|TRBV11-3|.|.|TRBJ2-2
TGTGCCAGCAGCTTCGGACAGACCAGTAAGGGCACCGGGGAGCTGTTTTTT
CASSFGQTSKGTGELFF
>15|TRBV2|.|.|TRBJ2-6
TGTGCCAGCAGTGAAGGGGGAGCTGGGGCCAACGTCCTGACTTTC
CASSEGGAGANVLTF
>15|TRBV28|.|.|TRBJ2-7
TGTGCCAGCATCGAGCGCGGCAGCGGCTCCTACGAGCAGTACTTC
CASIERGSGSYEQYF
>14|TRBV19|TRBD1|.|TRBJ2-5
TGTGCCAGTAGTGAACAGGGGGCGCAGGAGACCCAGTACTTC
CASSEQGAQETQYF
>15|TRBV28|TRBD2|.|TRBJ2-7
TGTGCCAGCAGTTCAGGACTAGCGGGGGGTCCCGAGCAGTACTTC
CASSSGLAGGPEQYF
>18|TRBV7-8|TRBD2|.|TRBJ2-1
TGTGCCAGCAGCTTAGGACGACTAGCGGGAGGGAACTACAATGAGCAGTTCTTC
CASSLGRLAGGNYNEQFF
>15|TRBV9|.|once|TRBJ2-2
TGTGCCAGCACCCCCGGGGCGGGACTCGCCGGGGAGCTGTTTTTT
CASTPGAGLAGELFF
>13|TRBV29-1|.|.|TRBJ1-1
TGCAGCGTTTTCGGACAGCTCTACACTGAAGCTTTCTTT
CSVFGQLYTEAFF
>16|TRBV19|TRBD1|.|TRBJ1-6
TGTGCCAGTAGTATAGATCTGGGGACAGGGGTCTCACCCCTCCACTTT
CASSIDLGTGVSPLHF
>13|TRBV7-2|.|.|TRBJ1-2
TGTGCCAGCAGCTTGACCGGGTACTATGGCTACACCTTC
CASSLTGYYGYTF
>16|TRBV19|.|.|TRBJ2-7
TGTGCCAGTAGTCCTTCACAGGGTACCCTGTCGCACGAGCAGTACTTC
CASSPSQGTLSHEQYF
>15|TRBV10-2|.|.|TRBJ2-3
TGCGCCAGCAGTGAGCCGCCACAGGGCCCAGATACGCAGTATTTT
CASSEPPQGPDTQYF
>16|TRBV6-5|.|.|TRBJ1-1
TGTGCCAGCAGTTACTCACACCTCACAGGGAACACTGAAGCTTTCTTT
CASSYSHLTGNTEAFF
>13|TRBV10-3|.|few|TRBJ2-3
TGTGCCATCAGTGAGGGAGGGGAAGATACGCAGTATTTT
CAISEGGEDTQYF
>14|TRBV27|.|.|TRBJ1-2
TGTGCCAGCAGTTTTTCGGGATCTAACTATGGCTACACCTTC
CASSFSGSNYGYTF
>17|TRBV7-2|TRBD2|.|TRBJ2-5
TGTGCCAGCAGAACAAGGGCCACTAGCGGGCTCGACGGGACCCAGTACTTC
CASRTRATSGLDGTQYF
>15|TRBV27|TRBD1|once|TRBJ1-2
TGTGCCAGCTCCCGAGACAGGGGAGATCGCTATGGCTACACCTTC
CASSRDRGDRYGYTF
>20|TRBV5-1|TRBD2|.|TRBJ2-1
TGCGCCAGCAGCTTGGCCGGTGTGCGGGGGGCTTCAAGCTCCTACAATGAGCAGTTCTTC
CASSLAGVRGASSSYNEQFF
>14|TRBV30|.|.|TRBJ1-5
TGTGCCTGGAGCCGGGACAACGGCAATCAGCCCCAGCATTTT
CAWSRDNGNQPQHF
>21|TRBV21-1|.|.|TRBJ2-4
TGTGCCAGCAGCAAAGGCAGTGAAGGGGATTCGCGGCTTATAGCCAAAAACATTCAGTACTTC
CASSKGSEGDSRLIAKNIQYF
>15|TRBV6-5|TRBD2|.|TRBJ2-1
TGTGCCAGCAGTTCACTAGCGGGGGGGCGGAAGGAGCAGTTCTTC
CASSSLAGGRKEQFF
>12|TRBV18|.|.|TRBJ2-7
TGTGCCAGCTCAACGGACAGCTACGAGCAGTACTTC
CASSTDSYEQYF
>14|TRBV10-3|.|.|TRBJ2-2
TGTGCCATCAGTGCCCAGGAGAACACCGGGGAGCTGTTTTTT
CAISAQENTGELFF
>10|TRBV6-5|.|.|TRBJ1-1
TGTGCCGCCGGGGGGACTGAAGCTTTCTTT
CAAGGTEAFF
>13|TRBV6-5|.|.|TRBJ1-2
TGTGCCAGCAGTTACTCGAGGACAGCAGGCTACACCTTC
CASSYSRTAGYTF
>15|TRBV2|.|.|TRBJ2-7
TGTGCCAGCAGTGAATTGGGGGCAGAGTCCTACGAGCAGTACTTC
CASSELGAESYEQYF
>16|TRBV10-3|.|once|TRBJ1-1
TGTGCCATCACCACGGGCCAGGGCGATGGGAACACTGAAGCTTTCTTT
CAITTGQGDGNTEAFF
>11|TRBV20-1|.|once|TRBJ2-2
TGCAGTGCTACTAGGTCCGGGGAGCTGTTTTTT
CSATRSGELFF
>16|TRBV27|.|.|TRBJ1-1
TGTGCCAGCAGTAAAAGGACAGCAAGTTTGAACACTGAAGCTTTCTTT
CASSKRTASLNTEAFF
>14|TRBV28|TRBD1|.|TRBJ1-5
TGTGCCAGCAGTTTCCCGGACAGGGAAGGAGCCCAGCATTTT
CASSFPDREGAQHF
>13|TRBV9|TRBD1|.|TRBJ1-4
TGTGCCAGCAGCCCGGGACAGTCCAACAAACTGTTTTTT
CASSPGQSNKLFF
>14|TRBV6-6|TRBD2|.|TRBJ2-1
TGTGCCAGCAGAACTAGCGGGAGACTCAATGAGCAGTTCTTC
CASRTSGRLNEQFF
>12|TRBV10-3|.|.|TRBJ2-5
TGTGCCACCTCGACCGGGGGTGAGACCCAGTACTTC
CATSTGGETQYF
>13|TRBV10-1|.|.|TRBJ2-7
TGCGCCAGCAGCCCTGGCAGCTCCTACGAGCAGTACTTC
CASSPGSSYEQYF
>16|TRBV5-1|.|.|TRBJ2-7
TGCGCCAGCAGCTTGGGGGGGCAGGGGAGCTCCTACGAGCAGTACTTC
CASSLGGQGSSYEQYF
>15|TRBV28|.|.|TRBJ2-7
TGTGCCAGCAGTTTAGTCCACAGCGGCTCCTACGAGCAGTACTTC
CASSLVHSGSYEQYF
>15|TRBV6-4|TRBD1|.|TRBJ2-4
TGTGCCAGCAGTGAACAGGGGCTAGCCAAAAACATTCAGTACTTC
CASSEQGLAKNIQYF
>14|TRBV18|.|.|TRBJ2-7
TGTGCCAGCTCACCGATCCGAGGCTCCTACGAGCAGTACTTC
CASSPIRGSYEQYF
>15|TRBV25-1|TRBD1|.|TRBJ2-1
TGTGCCAGCAGTGGGCGGACAGGGGTTGGCAATGAGCAGTTCTTC
CASSGRTGVGNEQFF
>15|TRBV28|.|once|TRBJ1-2
TGTGCCAGCAGCCAAGGGACAAGGACGGCCTTTGGCTACACCTTC
CASSQGTRTAFGYTF
>13|TRBV12-3/TRBV12-4|.|.|TRBJ1-5
TGTGCCAGCAGTTTCTACAGCAATCAGCCCCAGCATTTT
CASSFYSNQPQHF
>16|TRBV4-1|TRBD2|.|TRBJ2-7
TGCGCCAGCAGCCAAGATCGAACTAGCGTGGCCTACGAGCAGTACTTC
CASSQDRTSVAYEQYF
>17|TRBV2|TRBD2|.|TRBJ2-3
TGTGCCAGATCCGGGACTAGCGGGAGTGCTAGCACAGATACGCAGTATTTT
CARSGTSGSASTDTQYF
>15|TRBV4-3|.|.|TRBJ2-7
TGCGCCAGCAGCGAAGAACAGGACACCTCCTACGAGCAGTACTTC
CASSEEQDTSYEQYF
>12|TRBV6-2/TRBV6-3|.|.|TRBJ2-4
TGTGCCAGCAGCGACAGTGCGTACATTCAGTACTTC
CASSDSAYIQYF
>14|TRBV27|TRBD2|.|TRBJ2-7
TGTGCCAGCAGTTTCGGTGACGGGGGGATCGAGCAGTACTTC
CASSFGDGGIEQYF